One sample yielded the 21 T cell receptor beta chains listed below, sequenced in a study of synovial regulatory T cells in juvenile arthritis. Generated by immunoSEQ multiplex PCR, the TCRdb table keeps only in-frame clones and is missing some. Seen in this sample are about 10,000 clones; the ten most common clones hold under 0.45%. The material sequenced was Treg cells from blood. This sample's subset: remaining (HLA-DR-negative) circulating blood Treg cells. The receptors here all came from a donor younger than 30 with juvenile idiopathic arthritis.

V gene TRBV28 combines with J gene TRBJ2-7; TCRdb indicates TRBD1, and absent DNA this call remains unverified. The V gene's germline CDR1 is MDHEN and CDR2 SYDVKM. The CDR3 extends over 14 amino acids. Only the protein sequence is given. The CDR3 sequence is CASRTGTTSYEQYF.

The chain has TRBV18 and TRBJ1-1; TCRdb names TRBD1, which stays unverified in the absence of DNA. Per germline, CDR1 KGHSH and CDR2 LQKENI. This CDR3 region has 15 residues. No coding sequence is recorded. This CDR3 is CASSPGQGVNTEAFF.

The CDR3 loop reads CASSDPRGTAYEQYF. The rearrangement uses TRBV6-1 and TRBJ2-7. From germline, CDR1 is MNHNS and CDR2 SASEGT. The CDR3 sequence is 15 residues long. No nucleotide data were recorded.

The chain uses TRBV6-1 and TRBJ1-4; absent DNA, TCRdb's TRBD1 call cannot be checked. CDR1 MNHNS and CDR2 SASEGT come from the germline V gene. The CDR3 covers 14 residues. A DNA sequence was not provided. The CDR3 reads CASSDSATNEKLFF.

This rearrangement joins TRBV6-1 to TRBJ2-1. CDR1 is MNHNS, CDR2 SASEGT, per germline. The CDR3 extends over 10 amino acids. No DNA was logged. CDR3 region: CASGYNEQFF.

The genes are TRBV18 and TRBJ2-7; TCRdb designates TRBD1, a call that cannot be tested without DNA. CDR1 KGHSH and CDR2 LQKENI come from the germline V gene. The CDR3 is made up of 16 amino acids. The entry carries no DNA sequence. The CDR3: CASSPTPGQGAGEQYF.

The rearrangement links TRBV7-2 to TRBJ2-7; TCRdb outputs TRBD2, but without DNA this stays unchecked. CDR1 is SGHTA and CDR2 is FQGNSA in the germline V gene. This CDR3 comprises 14 residues. Only the protein sequence is given. CDR3 amino acids: CASSPLAGTYEQYF.

The rearrangement uses TRBV18 and TRBJ2-1. CDR1 is KGHSH, CDR2 LQKENI, per germline. This CDR3 region has 13 residues. DNA for this receptor is not on file. CDR3: CASSPDLSSEQFF.

CDR3 loop: CASSFDGQGVSYEQYF. The V and J genes are TRBV5-1 and TRBJ2-7; the TCRdb D gene call, TRBD1, has no DNA to confirm it. Germline CDR1 and CDR2: SGHRS and YFSETQ. The length of the CDR3 is 16 residues. Only the protein sequence is given.

The chain is built from TRBV18 and TRBJ2-3; the TCRdb call, TRBD2, lacks DNA for checking. Germline V lookup: CDR1 KGHSH, CDR2 LQKENI. CDR3 length: 16 residues. No DNA sequence was recorded. The CDR3 loop reads CASSLGLAGAPDTQYF.

The rearrangement links TRBV29-1 to TRBJ2-5; TCRdb selects TRBD1, and the lack of DNA leaves this call unchecked. The length of the CDR3 is 13 residues. The nucleotide record is missing. The V gene's germline CDR1 is SQVTM and CDR2 ANQGSEA. The CDR3 is CSVEGDRQETQYF.

This chain connects TRBV4-1 to TRBJ2-3; the TRBD2 assignment by TCRdb is unverifiable without DNA. The CDR3 is made up of 15 amino acids. DNA for this receptor is not on file. The germline gives CDR1 MGHRA, CDR2 YSYEKL. This chain's CDR3 is CASSGLVMGTDTQYF.

The chain employs TRBV10-3 and TRBJ2-7. From germline, CDR1 is ENHRY and CDR2 SYGVKD. The CDR3 totals 12 residues. The nucleotide record is missing. The CDR3 sequence: CAISGLSSEQYF.

The gene calls are TRBV19 and TRBJ2-1; without DNA, the TCRdb call of TRBD1 cannot be checked. The germline CDR1 and CDR2 sequences are LNHDA and SQIVND (reference sequence). This CDR3 is built from 12 residues. Only the protein sequence is given. CDR3 in amino acids: CASSLQFHEQFF.

The chain links TRBV4-1 to TRBJ1-5. This CDR3 comprises 17 residues. Only the protein is available. CDR1 and CDR2 from the germline V gene are MGHRA and YSYEKL. The CDR3 here is CASSPYQSGGGNQPQHF.

This chain connects TRBV6-6 to TRBJ2-2; no DNA is available, so the TRBD2 call from TCRdb remains unchecked. From germline, CDR1 is MNHNY and CDR2 SVGAGI (reference sequence). The CDR3 has 14 residues. DNA is not recorded here. This CDR3 reads CASRPSGRRGELFF.

The V gene is TRBV6-1, the J gene TRBJ2-3; TCRdb's D call, TRBD2, is unchecked because there is no DNA. CDR3 length: 11 amino acids. Only the protein is on record. The germline gives CDR1 MNHNS, CDR2 SASEGT. The CDR3 sequence is CASRRGDTQYF.

V and J are TRBV10-1 and TRBJ1-5. Per germline, CDR1 WNHNN and CDR2 SYGVQD (reference sequence). This CDR3 contains 12 residues. A DNA sequence was not provided. This CDR3 reads CASSDPHQPQHF.

The rearrangement joins TRBV7-2 to TRBJ1-3; the TCRdb call, TRBD1, lacks DNA for checking. Germline CDR1 and CDR2: SGHTA and FQGNSA. The CDR3 runs to 15 residues. The nucleotide record is missing. This CDR3 is CASSLFRGPGNTIYF. Full variable domain (missing parts from reference TRBV7-2 and TRBJ1-3): GAGVSQSPSNKVTEKGKDVELRCDPISGHTALYWYRQSLGQGLEFLIYFQGNSAPDKSGLPSDRFSAERTGGSVSTLTIQRTQQEDSAVYLCASSLFRGPGNTIYFGEGSWLTVV.

The chain joins TRBV10-1 to TRBJ2-3. From germline, CDR1 is WNHNN and CDR2 SYGVQD (reference sequence). The CDR3 contains 18 residues. A DNA sequence was not provided. The CDR3 loop reads CASSSQPFRVFSPDTQYF.

The chain couples TRBV5-6 to TRBJ2-5; no DNA is available, so the TRBD1 call from TCRdb remains unchecked. The CDR3 has 13 residues. No coding sequence is recorded. Germline loops: CDR1 SGHDT, CDR2 YYEEEE. The CDR3 is CASSSDRGWTQYF.